This TCR beta chain was recorded in a study of technical replicates of blood from a handful of donors. There are 15 residues in the CDR3. Trimming stripped 0 bases from V and 2 bases from J, with 7 bases between. Germline-derived CDR1 and CDR2 are SGHNT and YENEEA. Libraries were prepared by immunoSEQ multiplex PCR; TCRdb keeps only in-frame clonotypes and omits some of them. There are more than 75,000 clones in the sample; just over 90% occur only once, and roughly 0.25% lies in the top ten. The chain uses TRBV11-3 and TRBJ2-2, with D perhaps matching TRBD2 (6 bases). Sequencing input: T cells isolated from PBMCs. The TCR comes from a human donor in good health. The CDR3 is CASSLERGNTGELFF. For the CDR3, the DNA is TGTGCCAGCAGCTTAGAGCGGGGTAACACCGGGGAGCTGTTTTTT.